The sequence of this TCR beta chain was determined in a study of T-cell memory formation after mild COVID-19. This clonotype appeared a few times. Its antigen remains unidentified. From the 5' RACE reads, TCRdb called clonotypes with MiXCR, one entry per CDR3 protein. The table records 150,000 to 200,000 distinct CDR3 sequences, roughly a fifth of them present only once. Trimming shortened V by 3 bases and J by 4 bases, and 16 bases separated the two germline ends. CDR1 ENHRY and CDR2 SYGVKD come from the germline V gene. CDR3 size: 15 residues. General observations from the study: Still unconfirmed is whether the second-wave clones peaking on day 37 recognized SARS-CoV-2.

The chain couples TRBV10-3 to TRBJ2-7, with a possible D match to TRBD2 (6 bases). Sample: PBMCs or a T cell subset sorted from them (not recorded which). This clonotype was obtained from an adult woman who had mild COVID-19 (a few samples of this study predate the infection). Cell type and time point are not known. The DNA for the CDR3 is TGTGCCATCAGTGACCCGGGATTCGCGGGGTACGAGCAGTACTTC. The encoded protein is CAISDPGFAGYEQYF.